The 9 T cell receptor beta chains presented below share a single source sample, sequenced in a study of cytomegalovirus exposure and HLA in healthy donors. A multiplex PCR was run with 60 Vbeta primers and 13 Jbeta primers. Assay: immunoSEQ multiplex PCR; the TCRdb copy retains only in-frame clones and omits some. The table includes approximately 160,000 clones, over 70% detected once. The sample was PBMCs. Receptors originate from a woman aged 50 to 65 in good health and CMV-seropositive.

The chain recombines TRBV9 with TRBJ1-1; D unclear. The CDR3 has 13 residues. V shed 4 bases and J shed 3 bases, with 10 bases lying between them. Germline assignment: CDR1 SGDLS and CDR2 YYNGEE. The CDR3 DNA follows: TGTGCCAGCAGCCTGTGGTCGGACACTGAAGCTTTCTTT. This translates into CASSLWSDTEAFF.

The chain employs TRBV30 and TRBJ1-4; D remains ambiguous. This CDR3 is built from 13 residues. Germline-derived CDR1 and CDR2 are GTSNPN and SVGIG (reference sequence). The V end lost 4 bases, the J end lost 8 bases, and 14 bases lay between the germline ends. The CDR3 protein is CAWTFKLREKLFF. The CDR3 DNA follows: TGTGCCTGGACTTTTAAGTTGCGCGAAAAACTGTTTTTT.

The chain has TRBV5-6 and TRBJ2-7; no clear D. This CDR3 is built from 11 residues. The V gene's germline CDR1 is SGHDT and CDR2 YYEEEE. V lost 2 bases and J 7 bases, leaving 7 bases between the germline ends. CDR3: CASSLLREQYF. In DNA form, the CDR3 reads TGTGCCAGCAGCTTATTGCGGGAGCAGTACTTC.

V gene TRBV7-2 combines with J gene TRBJ2-2, with D possibly TRBD2 on 6 matching bases. Germline CDR1 is SGHTA and CDR2 is FQGNSA. The CDR3 sequence is 17 residues long. Deletions cut 5 bases from V and 2 bases from J, with 18 bases between. CDR3 residues: CASSPPSGLLNTGELFF. CDR3 bases: TGTGCCAGCAGCCCCCCGTCGGGACTCTTAAACACCGGGGAGCTGTTTTTT.

This clone was found a few times. The chain employs TRBV30 and TRBJ2-7, with TRBD2 matching over 13 bases. Germline loops: CDR1 GTSNPN, CDR2 SVGIG (reference sequence). The CDR3 consists of 17 residues. Trimming cost V 0 bases and J 3 bases; bases outside gene matches: 8. In DNA, the CDR3 is TGTGCCTGGAGTGTGGGAAGGACTAGCGGGAGTTACTACGAGCAGTACTTC. Translation: CAWSVGRTSGSYYEQYF.

This chain connects TRBV25-1 to TRBJ1-4; 9 nucleotides line up with TRBD1. V was clipped by 9 bases and J by 7 bases; unmatched bases: 9. Germline lookup yields CDR1 MGHDK and CDR2 SYGVNS. This CDR3 has 14 amino acids. CDR3 DNA sequence: TGTGCCAGTCGGGGGGGACAGGGAGTTGAAAAACTGTTTTTT. This encodes CASRGGQGVEKLFF.

This clone was detected only once. This sequence joins TRBV7-2 and TRBJ2-1; 7 bases align to TRBD2. Germline V lookup: CDR1 SGHTA, CDR2 FQGNSA. Losses at the gene ends were 0 bases for V and 6 bases for J; bases not matched to a gene: 2. CDR3 size: 14 residues. CDR3 amino acids: CASSLAGGVNEQFF. CDR3 in DNA: TGTGCCAGCAGCTTAGCGGGGGGGGTCAATGAGCAGTTCTTC. The variable domain in full, completed from reference TRBV7-2 and TRBJ2-1, reads GAGVSQSPSNKVTEKGKDVELRCDPISGHTALYWYRQSLGQGLEFLIYFQGNSAPDKSGLPSDRFSAERTGGSVSTLTIQRTQQEDSAVYLCASSLAGGVNEQFFGPGTRLTVL.

The chain links TRBV5-4 to TRBJ1-6; TRBD1 matches at 8 bases. J lost 6 bases, V lost 2 bases, and 1 base had no gene match. The germline CDR1 and CDR2 sequences are SGHNT and YYREEE (reference sequence). This CDR3 contains 14 residues. DNA for the CDR3: TGTGCCAGCAGCTTAGACAGGGGTAATTCACCCCTCCACTTT. As protein: CASSLDRGNSPLHF.

The V and J genes are TRBV10-2 and TRBJ1-1; D might be TRBD1 (5 bases). Trimming cost V 7 bases and J 3 bases, with 21 bases left between them. The CDR3 has 16 residues. Germline assignment: CDR1 WSHSY and CDR2 SAAADI. The CDR3 loop reads CASITGSPNADTEAFF. The CDR3, as DNA: TGCGCCAGCATCACAGGTTCCCCCAATGCGGACACTGAAGCTTTCTTT.